One and the same sample provided the 20 T cell receptor beta chains below, sequenced in a study of T-cell memory formation after mild COVID-19. TCRdb re-derived calls from the 5' RACE reads in MiXCR, one entry per CDR3 protein. The data contain roughly 170,000 distinct CDR3 sequences, approximately 17% of them singletons. Sequences were obtained from PBMCs or a T cell subset sorted from them (not recorded which). All receptors come from a man younger than 35 who had mild COVID-19 (a few samples of this study predate the infection). Cell type and time point are not known.

In this sample, this clonotype turned up a few times. The CDR3 DNA is TGTGCCAGCAGCTTAAGCCTTGGCGGGGGGGATAACACCGGGGAGCTGTTTTTT. This sequence encodes CASSLSLGGGDNTGELFF. The chain carries TRBV11-3 and TRBJ2-2; 9 bases are a match to TRBD2. The length of the CDR3 is 18 residues. The J segment lost 2 bases and the V segment lost 2 bases, leaving 9 bases of the junction unmatched. The germline V gene encodes CDR1 SGHNT and CDR2 YENEEA.

This clonotype was seen ten or more times. The chain is built from TRBV7-2 and TRBJ2-3; TRBD2 aligns across 14 bases. Germline loops: CDR1 SGHTA, CDR2 FQGNSA. The junction had 7 bases not matched to a gene; V was cut back by 5 bases and J by 6 bases. This CDR3 has 16 amino acids. The CDR3 reads CASSPRRTSGGDTQYF. The CDR3 DNA sequence: TGTGCCAGCAGCCCCCGACGGACTAGCGGGGGGGATACGCAGTATTTT.

The rearrangement uses TRBV11-2 and TRBJ2-5; perhaps TRBD1 as D (7 bases). CDR1 is SGHAT, CDR2 FQNNGV, per germline. The CDR3 length is 17 residues. Trimming left V 4 bases short and J 5 bases short, with 23 bases between. This chain's CDR3 is CASSWKVKTGRRETQYF. The CDR3 nucleotides read TGTGCCAGCAGCTGGAAAGTCAAGACAGGGAGGCGGGAGACCCAGTACTTC.

The chain links TRBV19 to TRBJ2-7; 7 positions agree with TRBD2. The V segment lost 6 bases and the J segment 3 bases; nucleotides outside the gene matches: 11. This CDR3 comprises 15 residues. CDR1 is LNHDA, CDR2 SQIVND, per germline (reference sequence). For the CDR3, the DNA is TGTGCCAGTAGGGATGAGCGGGGCCCGGTCTACGAGCAGTACTTC. This sequence encodes CASRDERGPVYEQYF.

This clonotype was seen more than once but under ten times. The CDR3 sequence: CASSTGTGYGYTF. The CDR3 DNA follows: TGTGCCAGCAGTACCGGGACAGGGTACGGCTACACCTTC. This chain connects TRBV12-3 or TRBV12-4 to TRBJ1-2, with 9 nucleotides matching TRBD1. Trimming at V came to 5 bases and at J to 8 bases, leaving 6 bases not matched to a gene. The CDR3 has 13 residues.

The count of this clonotype is one. The gene calls are TRBV29-1 and TRBJ2-2, with unresolved D. The length of the CDR3 is 11 residues. The germline V gene has CDR1 SQVTM and CDR2 ANQGSEA. V lost 7 bases and J 1 base, leaving 4 bases between the germline ends. This CDR3 reads CSARNTGELFF. The CDR3 DNA reads as TGCAGCGCCAGGAACACCGGGGAGCTGTTTTTT.

The genes are TRBV15 and TRBJ1-2; TRBD1 matches 8 bases. CDR1 is LNHNV and CDR2 is YYDKDF in the germline V gene (reference sequence). J gave up 6 bases and V 0 bases, and 6 bases lay outside the gene matches. The length of the CDR3 is 15 residues. This chain's CDR3 is CATSRDTTGGNGYTF. Written as DNA, the CDR3 is TGTGCCACCAGCAGAGATACAACAGGGGGAAATGGCTACACCTTC.

The rearrangement links TRBV4-3 to TRBJ2-7; D uncertain. This CDR3 region has 12 residues. The V end lost 3 bases, the J end lost 6 bases, and 9 bases lay between the germline ends. Germline CDR1 LGHNA, CDR2 YSLEER. As DNA, the CDR3 is TGCGCCAGCAGCCATCCGGGCTGCGAGCAGTACGTC. It yields the protein CASSHPGCEQYV.

This clonotype was detected a few times. The chain couples TRBV29-1 to TRBJ2-1; D is unresolved. Germline V gene lookup returns CDR1 SQVTM and CDR2 ANQGSEA. The V and J ends lost 5 bases and 10 bases respectively, with 9 bases between them. The CDR3 has 10 residues. The CDR3 loop reads CSVSRLEQFF. In DNA form, the CDR3 reads TGCAGCGTTTCCCGTCTGGAGCAGTTCTTC.

The chain employs TRBV6-1 and TRBJ1-6; 7 nucleotides match TRBD1. The CDR3 extends over 14 amino acids. CDR1 is MNHNS and CDR2 is SASEGT in the germline V gene. V shed 4 bases, J shed 5 bases, and the junction held 2 bases outside the gene matches. The CDR3 DNA reads as TGTGCCAGCAGTGGACAGGGCCATAATTCACCCCTCCACTTT. It is translated as CASSGQGHNSPLHF.

The chain combines TRBV7-7 with TRBJ2-2; the D gene is possibly TRBD2 (6 bases). Germline CDR1 SSHAT, CDR2 FNYEAQ (reference sequence). The CDR3 runs to 13 residues. V was trimmed by 1 base and J by 12 bases, leaving 12 bases between them. Here the CDR3 reads CASSLGRDSKLFF. The DNA of the CDR3 is TGTGCCAGCAGCTTAGGCCGGGACTCCAAGCTGTTTTTT.

This clonotype was observed a handful of times. The chain combines TRBV6-6 with TRBJ1-2, with D perhaps TRBD1 (6 bases). In germline, CDR1 is MNHNY, CDR2 SVGAGI (reference sequence). The CDR3 spans 13 residues. Trimming removed 5 bases from V and 4 bases from J, with 11 bases in between. This chain's CDR3 is CASSGQTGYGYTF. The CDR3 DNA reads TGTGCCAGCAGTGGCCAGACAGGCTATGGCTACACCTTC.

There are a few counts of this clonotype. The chain recombines TRBV7-2 with TRBJ2-3, with 7 bases that match TRBD1. V was pared by 5 bases and J by 6 bases, with 8 bases of the junction left unmatched. The germline CDR1 and CDR2 sequences are SGHTA and FQGNSA. There are 14 residues in the CDR3. CDR3 sequence: CASSPTTGPDTQYF. CDR3 nucleotides: TGTGCCAGCAGCCCGACGACAGGGCCGGATACGCAGTATTTT.

This clonotype has more than one count but fewer than ten. The chain combines TRBV20-1 with TRBJ1-3, with D tentatively TRBD1 (5 bases). Germline V gene data show CDR1 as DFQATT and CDR2 as SNEGSKA (reference sequence). V gave up 0 bases and J gave up 1 base, with 10 bases separating them. The CDR3 loop spans 15 amino acids. The CDR3 loop is CSARDRTKSGNTIYF. CDR3 bases: TGCAGTGCTAGAGATCGGACAAAATCTGGAAACACCATATATTTT.

J is TRBJ2-3 and V is TRBV5-1, with 7 bases matching TRBD2. The length of the CDR3 is 15 residues. The J segment lost 5 bases and the V segment lost 0 bases, leaving 6 bases of the junction unmatched. In germline, CDR1 is SGHRS, CDR2 YFSETQ. The CDR3 nucleotides read TGCGCCAGCAGCTTGGCCGCGCTAGCGGTAGATACGCAGTATTTT. This codes for CASSLAALAVDTQYF.

The chain employs TRBV12-3 or TRBV12-4 and TRBJ1-1; no reliable D call. V gave up 10 bases and J gave up 4 bases, with 7 bases separating them. The CDR3 length is 10 residues. The CDR3 spells CATLSTEAFF. CDR3 nucleotides: TGTGCCACCCTCTCCACTGAAGCTTTCTTT.

V is TRBV5-1 and J is TRBJ1-2, with D maybe TRBD1 (5 bases). The CDR3 runs 16 residues. Between the trimmed V and J ends, which lost 1 base and 1 base, there was a span of 14 bases. CDR1 is SGHRS, CDR2 YFSETQ, per germline. The CDR3 DNA is TGCGCCAGCAGCTTGATTCAGGGACGGGGTAACTATGGCTACACCTTC. It yields the protein CASSLIQGRGNYGYTF.

A few counts support this clonotype. The J gene is TRBJ1-1, the V gene TRBV3-1, with TRBD1 identical over 8 bases. This CDR3 region has 14 residues. The V and J ends lost 3 bases and 11 bases, in that order; junction bases with no gene match: 11. Germline V CDR1 and CDR2: LGHDT, YNNKEL (reference sequence). DNA for the CDR3: TGTGCCAGCAGCCACGGAAACCAGGGGGCCGGGGCTTTCTTT. Translated: CASSHGNQGAGAFF.

The table lists this clonotype with a few counts. The rearrangement uses TRBV5-1 and TRBJ1-3; D is perhaps TRBD1 (5 bases). The CDR3 runs 15 residues. Germline-derived CDR1 and CDR2 are SGHRS and YFSETQ. V gave up 0 bases and J gave up 4 bases, with 11 bases separating them. The CDR3 spells CASSLAGGFGNTIYF. In DNA form, the CDR3 reads TGCGCCAGCAGCTTGGCCGGGGGATTCGGAAACACCATATATTTT.

This clonotype was counted once. The V call is TRBV29-1, the J call TRBJ1-3; D gene ambiguous. Germline V gives CDR1 SQVTM, CDR2 ANQGSEA. This CDR3 is built from 14 residues. V lost 5 bases, J lost 0 bases, and 11 bases lay in between. CDR3 protein: CSVFTPDSGNTIYF. The CDR3 nucleotides read TGCAGCGTTTTCACCCCAGACTCTGGAAACACCATATATTTT.